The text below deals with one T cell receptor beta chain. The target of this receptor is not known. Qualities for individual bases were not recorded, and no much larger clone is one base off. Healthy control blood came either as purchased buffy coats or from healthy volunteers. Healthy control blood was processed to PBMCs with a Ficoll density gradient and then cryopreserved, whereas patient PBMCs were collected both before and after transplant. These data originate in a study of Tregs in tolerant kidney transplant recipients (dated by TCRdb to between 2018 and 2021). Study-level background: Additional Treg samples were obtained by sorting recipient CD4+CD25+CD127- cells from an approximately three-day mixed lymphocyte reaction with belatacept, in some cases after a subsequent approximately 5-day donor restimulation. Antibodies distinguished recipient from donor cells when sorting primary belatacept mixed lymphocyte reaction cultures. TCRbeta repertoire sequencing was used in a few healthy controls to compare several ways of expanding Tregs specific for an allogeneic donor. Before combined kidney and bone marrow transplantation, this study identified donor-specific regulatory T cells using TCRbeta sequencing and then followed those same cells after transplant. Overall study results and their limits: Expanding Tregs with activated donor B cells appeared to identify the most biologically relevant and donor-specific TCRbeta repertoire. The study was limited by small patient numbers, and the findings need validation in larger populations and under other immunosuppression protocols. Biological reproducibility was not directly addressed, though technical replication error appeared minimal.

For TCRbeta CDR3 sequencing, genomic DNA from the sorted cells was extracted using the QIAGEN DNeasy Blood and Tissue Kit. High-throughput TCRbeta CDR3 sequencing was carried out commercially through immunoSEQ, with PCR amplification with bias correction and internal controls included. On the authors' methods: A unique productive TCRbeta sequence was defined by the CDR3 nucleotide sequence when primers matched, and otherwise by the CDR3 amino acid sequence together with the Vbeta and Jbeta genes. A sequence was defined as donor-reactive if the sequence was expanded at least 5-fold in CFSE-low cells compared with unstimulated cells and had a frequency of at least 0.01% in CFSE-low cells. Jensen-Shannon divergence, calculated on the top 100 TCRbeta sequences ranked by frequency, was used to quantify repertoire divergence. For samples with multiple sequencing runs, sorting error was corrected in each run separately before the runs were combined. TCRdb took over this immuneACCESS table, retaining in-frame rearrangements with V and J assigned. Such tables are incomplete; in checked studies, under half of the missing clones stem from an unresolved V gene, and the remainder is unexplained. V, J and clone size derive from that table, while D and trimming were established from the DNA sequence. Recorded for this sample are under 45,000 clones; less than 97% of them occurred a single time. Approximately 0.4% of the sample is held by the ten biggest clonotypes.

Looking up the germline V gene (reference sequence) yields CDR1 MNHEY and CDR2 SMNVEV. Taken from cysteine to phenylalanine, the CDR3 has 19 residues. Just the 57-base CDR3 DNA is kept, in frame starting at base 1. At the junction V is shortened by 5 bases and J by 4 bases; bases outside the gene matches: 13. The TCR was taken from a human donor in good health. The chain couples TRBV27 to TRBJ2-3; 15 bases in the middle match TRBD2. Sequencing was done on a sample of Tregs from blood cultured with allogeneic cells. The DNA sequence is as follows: TGTGCCAGCAGTCACCTACCGGGACTAGCGGGGGGTGAGGCAGATACGCAGTATTTT. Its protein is CASSHLPGLAGGEADTQYF.